Reported below is one T cell receptor (beta chain). Germline lookup yields CDR1 SGHTS and CDR2 YDEGEE. CDR3 size: 15 residues. Trimming took off 4 bases at V and 4 bases at J, with 15 bases between the two ends. The table came from immunoSEQ multiplex PCR; TCRdb's copy has only in-frame clones and leaves some out. The sample lists hundreds of thousands of clones, roughly 94% seen once, with around 0.019% in the top ten. This specimen comes from a study of shared T cell receptors in the human thymus. The chain has TRBV5-8 and TRBJ2-1; a weak D match, TRBD2 (5 bases). Sequencing used thymocytes. The clonotype was recovered from a human donor. In nucleotides, the CDR3 is TGTGCCAGCAGCCCGGGCCTCCCGGGATACAATGAGCAGTTCTTC. It translates to CASSPGLPGYNEQFF.